This T cell receptor (beta chain) was observed in a study of T cells after yellow fever vaccination. This clonotype was observed many times. The antigen remains undetermined. CDR1 DFQATT and CDR2 SNEGSKA come from the germline V gene (reference sequence). This CDR3 spans 13 amino acids. With 6 bases removed from V and 1 base from J, the gap between germline ends came to 12 bases. The 5'RACE template-switching step produced TCR cDNA and added a universal primer site and UMIs. TCRdb fed the 5' RACE reads into MiXCR, producing one record per CDR3 protein. This table has some 250,000 distinct CDR3 sequences, roughly 4% appearing once. General study findings and limits: The secondary response was weaker but peaked faster, day 5 versus 15.

The sequences come from PBMCs, collected 15 days after the yellow fever booster vaccination. The source is a man between 18 and 29 years old who received the YFV17D yellow fever vaccine. The V call is TRBV20-1, the J call TRBJ2-5; D is unresolved. CDR3 in DNA: TGCAGTGCCATGGGGTGGGCCCAAGAGACCCAGTACTTC. This translates into CSAMGWAQETQYF.